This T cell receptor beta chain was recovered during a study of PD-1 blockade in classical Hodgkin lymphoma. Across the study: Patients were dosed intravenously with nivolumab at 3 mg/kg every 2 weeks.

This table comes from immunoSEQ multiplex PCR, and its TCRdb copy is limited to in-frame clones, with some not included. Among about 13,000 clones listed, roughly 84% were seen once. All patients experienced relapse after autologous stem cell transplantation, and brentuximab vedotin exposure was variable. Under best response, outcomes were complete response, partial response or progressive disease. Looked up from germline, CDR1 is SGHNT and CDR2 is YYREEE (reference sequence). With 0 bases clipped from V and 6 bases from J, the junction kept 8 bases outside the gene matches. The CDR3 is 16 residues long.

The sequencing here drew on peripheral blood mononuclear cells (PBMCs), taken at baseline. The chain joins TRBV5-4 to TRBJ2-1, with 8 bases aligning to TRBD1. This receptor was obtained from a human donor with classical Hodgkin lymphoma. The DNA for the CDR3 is TGTGCCAGCAGCTTGGGGACAGGGTGGGGGATCAATGAGCAGTTCTTC. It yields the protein CASSLGTGWGINEQFF.